This TCR beta chain derives from a study of blood T cell repertoires in COVID-19. For the study at large: Specimens from acute and convalescent COVID-19 originated in the United States, Italy and Spain. T cells, B-cell-depleted T cells, or PBMCs provided the cDNA or gDNA that served as material.

In the authors' workflow: Amplified reference gene primers provided the basis for estimating nucleated cell counts. Clones were read by immunoSEQ multiplex PCR, and TCRdb kept only the in-frame ones, dropping some. Clonal size and the V and J genes are those of that table, whereas D and trimming came from the DNA. The table includes tens of thousands of clones, more than 80% detected once. This CDR3 region has 16 residues. The trim removed 4 bases at V and 0 bases at J, leaving 3 bases unmatched. The germline V gene has CDR1 LGHNA and CDR2 YNFKEQ. This clonotype originated in a human donor in a cohort sampled during active COVID-19. The sample taken for sequencing was peripheral blood. The rearrangement uses TRBV4-2 and TRBJ1-6; 7 bases match TRBD1. In nucleotides, the CDR3 is TGTGCCAGCAGCCCGGGACAGAGCTCCTATAATTCACCCCTCCACTTT. It encodes CASSPGQSSYNSPLHF.